These 21 T cell receptor beta chains were sequenced from one sample in a study of vaccination effects on CD4 cells after COVID-19. Measured with immunoSEQ multiplex PCR; TCRdb has only the in-frame clones, and not every one. The table includes under 85,000 clones, 60% to 80% detected once. Their antigen targets remain unknown. Viral peptide pools were used in the ViraFEST assay to expand antigen-specific CD4+ T cells, and sequencing came afterward. Isolating CD4+ T cells followed approximately nine days of culture. Sample: CD4+ T cells from PBMCs cultured with HCoV-229E spike peptides, taken before COVID-19 vaccination. These receptors all stem from a human donor who received a COVID-19 vaccine.

The table lists this clone with a few counts. The rearrangement uses TRBV5-6 and TRBJ2-1, with D possibly being TRBD1 (5 bases). Germline loops: CDR1 SGHDT, CDR2 YYEEEE. CDR3 size: 14 residues. V was trimmed by 2 bases and J by 10 bases, leaving 16 bases between them. The CDR3: CASSFRVGQGEQFF. The CDR3 nucleotides read TGTGCCAGCAGCTTCAGGGTAGGCCAAGGAGAGCAGTTCTTC.

The sample holds a few counts of this clone. This chain joins TRBV12-3 or TRBV12-4 and TRBJ2-4; tentatively, D is TRBD1 (5 bases). Trimming took 2 bases from V and 7 from J, leaving 9 bases between them. The CDR3 consists of 13 residues. CDR3 sequence (DNA): TGTGCCAGCAGTTTATCCCCAGGGAACATTCAGTACTTC. Amino acids: CASSLSPGNIQYF.

The chain links TRBV5-1 to TRBJ1-2; 10 bases are a match to TRBD1. This CDR3 has 16 residues. The ends lost 2 bases at V and 6 bases at J; junction bases unmatched: 10. Germline V gene sequence: CDR1 SGHRS, CDR2 YFSETQ. CDR3 DNA: TGCGCCAGCAGCTTAGGGGGGACAGGGGCCGTTGATGGCTACACCTTC. Its translation is CASSLGGTGAVDGYTF.

V usage is TRBV5-1 and J usage is TRBJ2-3; D may be TRBD2 (6 bases). The CDR3 is made up of 14 amino acids. V was trimmed by 2 bases and J by 1 base, leaving 8 bases between them. Germline V gene sequence: CDR1 SGHRS, CDR2 YFSETQ. CDR3 residues: CASSFGGGTDTQYF. The DNA of the CDR3 is TGCGCCAGCAGCTTTGGCGGGGGCACAGATACGCAGTATTTT.

The rearrangement uses TRBV9 and TRBJ1-4; D possibly corresponds to TRBD1 (6 bases). This CDR3 is built from 15 residues. Trimming stripped 2 bases from V and 5 bases from J, with 13 bases between. Germline values: CDR1 SGDLS, CDR2 YYNGEE. In nucleotides, the CDR3 is TGTGCCAGCAGCGTTGATACAGGGACCAATGAAAAACTGTTTTTT. Its translation is CASSVDTGTNEKLFF.

The chain joins TRBV3-1 (or the pseudogene TRBV3-2) to TRBJ2-1, with D perhaps TRBD2 (6 bases). The CDR3 length is 15 residues. Germline V CDR1 and CDR2: LGHDT, YNNKEL (reference sequence). V was pared by 2 bases and J by 4 bases, with 12 bases between. CDR3 nucleotides: TGTGCCAGCAGCCAACCCGGGGGTACGTACAATGAGCAGTTCTTC. Amino acids: CASSQPGGTYNEQFF.

V gene TRBV5-8 combines with J gene TRBJ1-1; possibly TRBD1 for D (6 bases). Trimming shortened V by 5 bases and J by 5 bases, and 25 bases separated the two germline ends. The CDR3 has 17 amino acids. Germline-derived CDR1 and CDR2 are SGHTS and YDEGEE. The CDR3 DNA reads TGTGCCAGCAGTTTTGGCCCCACAGACAGGAGGGGAACTGAAGCTTTCTTT. It is translated as CASSFGPTDRRGTEAFF.

This clone was seen a single time. The genes are TRBV20-1 and TRBJ1-5; D is ambiguous. The CDR3 covers 13 residues. Germline V gene data show CDR1 as DFQATT and CDR2 as SNEGSKA (reference sequence). Trimming stripped 3 bases from V and 0 bases from J, with 6 bases between. The CDR3 coding sequence is TGCAGTGCTAGTTCGGATAGCAATCAGCCCCAGCATTTT. It codes for CSASSDSNQPQHF.

V and J are TRBV27 and TRBJ1-5; D call uncertain. This CDR3 has 13 amino acids. V shed 6 bases and J shed 0 bases, with 6 bases lying between them. Germline CDR1 MNHEY, CDR2 SMNVEV (reference sequence). The CDR3 loop is CASSYYSNQPQHF. The CDR3 DNA sequence: TGTGCCAGCAGCTATTATAGCAATCAGCCCCAGCATTTT.

V usage is TRBV18 and J usage is TRBJ1-6; D uncertain. The CDR3 has 16 amino acids. CDR1 and CDR2 from the germline V gene are KGHSH and LQKENI. The V end lost 3 bases, the J end lost 5 bases, and 14 bases lay between the germline ends. The CDR3 coding sequence is TGTGCCAGCTCACCGTTGCCGGCAGGACATAATTCACCCCTCCACTTT. Translated, it gives CASSPLPAGHNSPLHF.

The chain has TRBV10-1 and TRBJ1-5; 11 bases are shared with TRBD1. The germline gives CDR1 WNHNN, CDR2 SYGVQD (reference sequence). The CDR3 runs 14 residues. Trimming removed 2 bases from V and 7 bases from J; junction bases left unmatched: 1. CDR3 sequence (DNA): TGCGCCAGCAGTGAGGGGGACAGGGGGCAGCCCCAGCATTTT. Translating gives CASSEGDRGQPQHF.

The V call is TRBV6-5, the J call TRBJ2-3, with 9 bases aligning to TRBD1. CDR3 length equals 15 residues. V was pared by 7 bases and J by 3 bases, with 8 bases of the junction left unmatched. Germline V gene sequence: CDR1 MNHEY, CDR2 SVGAGI. The CDR3 sequence: CASNPQGASTDTQYF. CDR3 coding DNA: TGTGCCAGCAACCCACAGGGGGCTTCGACAGATACGCAGTATTTT.

Worth noting for this clone: One end of the junction does not line up with germline, which may come from a read error. V and J are TRBV28 and TRBJ1-1; 7 nucleotides agree with TRBD1. From germline, CDR1 is MDHEN and CDR2 SYDVKM. The CDR3 extends over 14 amino acids. The chain's CDR3 is CASSLLRDRPESFF. The CDR3, as DNA: TGTGCCAGCAGTTTACTCCGGGACAGACCTGAATCTTTCTTT.

This chain joins TRBV28 and TRBJ1-1; D remains unclear. Germline V CDR1 and CDR2: MDHEN, SYDVKM. The CDR3 consists of 14 residues. V was pared by 5 bases and J by 4 bases, with 14 bases between. The CDR3 sequence: CASSRTVILTEAFF. The CDR3 region has the DNA TGTGCCAGCAGTCGAACAGTAATCCTCACTGAAGCTTTCTTT.

This clone was counted between two and nine times. This chain uses TRBV27 with TRBJ1-6; no clear D. V was pared by 4 bases and J by 7 bases, with 17 bases between. Germline CDR1 reads MNHEY; CDR2 reads SMNVEV (reference sequence). The CDR3 is 16 residues long. The chain's CDR3 is CASSSTGWQYNSPLHF. The CDR3 coding sequence is TGTGCCAGCAGTTCCACCGGGTGGCAGTACAATTCACCCCTCCACTTT.

The rearrangement uses TRBV6-5 and TRBJ2-1; the D gene is possibly TRBD1 (5 bases). The length of the CDR3 is 14 residues. V lost 0 bases, J lost 4 bases, and 7 bases lay in between. Germline-derived CDR1 and CDR2 are MNHEY and SVGAGI. This CDR3 is CASSYSKGYNEQFF. CDR3 in DNA: TGTGCCAGCAGTTACTCTAAGGGGTACAATGAGCAGTTCTTC.

The chain employs TRBV6-4 and TRBJ2-3; 10 positions match TRBD2. Trimming took 2 bases from V and 3 from J; bases not matched to a gene: 14. The length of the CDR3 is 19 residues. Per germline, CDR1 MRHNA and CDR2 SNTAGT. CDR3 sequence reads: CASSDKGLASGGMTDTQYF. CDR3 coding DNA: TGTGCCAGCAGTGACAAGGGGTTGGCTAGCGGGGGTATGACAGATACGCAGTATTTT.

This clone was seen a few times. The chain employs TRBV5-4 and TRBJ2-5; TRBD1 might be the D (5 bases). This CDR3 spans 13 amino acids. Germline CDR1 SGHNT, CDR2 YYREEE (reference sequence). Trimming pared 1 base from V and 5 bases from J, leaving 9 bases between. The CDR3 region is CASSLLPGETQYF. CDR3 nucleotides: TGTGCCAGCAGCTTGCTACCAGGGGAGACCCAGTACTTC.

The table lists this clone with a few counts. V is TRBV14 and J is TRBJ1-2; D unclear. The CDR3 sequence is 15 residues long. Germline CDR1 reads SGHDN; CDR2 reads FVKESK. The V end was cut by 4 bases, the J end by 5 bases, with 17 bases between. CDR3 coding DNA: TGTGCCAGCAGCCCGTCCCGGGCAGACTGGTATGGCTACACCTTC. Its translation is CASSPSRADWYGYTF.

This clone was seen a handful of times. The J gene is TRBJ1-1, the V gene TRBV6-4; 8 positions match TRBD1. This CDR3 contains 15 residues. With 8 bases clipped from V and 5 bases from J, the junction kept 13 bases outside the gene matches. Germline CDR1 reads MRHNA; CDR2 reads SNTAGT. CDR3 coding DNA: TGTGCCAGCCGGATATCAGGACAGGGATGGACTGAAGCTTTCTTT. It codes for CASRISGQGWTEAFF.

The sample holds a few counts of this clone. The V gene is TRBV12-3 or TRBV12-4, the J gene TRBJ1-5; no firm D call. The CDR3 sequence is 13 residues long. V was clipped by 6 bases and J by 4 bases, with 10 bases between them. The CDR3 is CASRRTVNQPQHF. DNA for the CDR3: TGTGCCAGCAGACGGACCGTAAATCAGCCCCAGCATTTT.